This T cell receptor beta chain stems from a study of radiation and T cells in renal cell carcinoma. Broader study findings: From baseline, blood top tumor clonotypes peaked at 2 weeks post-radiation.

On this clone: Its antigen is not identified.

Profiling relied on immunoSEQ multiplex PCR, and the TCRdb table lists in-frame clones only, not all of them. The sample has around 130,000 clones, 75% to 85% seen once. Regarding time point: blood 2 weeks post-SBRT. Described treatment: 15 Gy SBRT to primary tumor, nephrectomy 4 weeks later. Blood was sampled at baseline, 2 weeks and 4 weeks after SBRT. Clear cell pathology was present in this patient's renal cell carcinoma. Trimming removed 4 bases from V and 2 bases from J, with 11 bases in between. Germline V CDR1 and CDR2: LNHDA, SQIVND (reference sequence). The CDR3 extends over 14 amino acids. The starting material was blood, obtained from a patient whose treatment included radiotherapy and nephrectomy. This clonotype was sampled from a woman aged 60-75 years with renal cell carcinoma. The gene calls are TRBV19 and TRBJ2-5, with a weak D call TRBD1 (6 bases). The CDR3 loop is CASSTRQGQETQYF. CDR3 sequence (DNA): TGTGCCAGTAGTACCCGCCAGGGGCAAGAGACCCAGTACTTC.